A selection of T cell receptor beta chains follows, all from one sample in a study of Tregs in tolerant kidney transplant recipients. Assay: immunoSEQ multiplex PCR; the TCRdb copy retains only in-frame clones and omits some. Among around 6,000 clones listed, nearly 90% were seen once. For these TCRs, the target antigens are not known. The sample was Tregs from blood cultured with allogeneic cells, taken before the transplant. The origin of the receptors is a human patient who received a combined kidney and bone marrow transplant. The CDR3 runs from the conserved cysteine through the conserved F or W. Fields, in order: CDR3 DNA, CDR3 protein, J gene, D gene, V gene, clone size. D genes are given only for firm matches. Size values are once, few and many counts, or a class for expanded clones, and some rows have none.

TGCGCCAGCAGCTGGGCGCTTGGCGGGGGGGCAGTGAATGAGCAGTTCTTC,CASSWALGGGAVNEQFF,TRBJ2-1,TRBD2,TRBV5-1,-
TGCGCCAGCAGCCAGAGGACAGGGGACTTCTATGGCTACACCTTC,CASSQRTGDFYGYTF,TRBJ1-2,TRBD1,TRBV4-1,-
TGTGCCAGCAGCTTGAGGGACGGAGGATACAATGAGCAGTTCTTC,CASSLRDGGYNEQFF,TRBJ2-1,-,TRBV5-4,-
TGCGCCAGCAGCTTGGCCGGGACAGGGTGGGATAACTATGGCTACACCTTC,CASSLAGTGWDNYGYTF,TRBJ1-2,TRBD1,TRBV5-1,-
TGTGCCAGCAGCTTAGACCCCCAGGGGGCAGAGGGCTACACCTTC,CASSLDPQGAEGYTF,TRBJ1-2,TRBD1,TRBV7-2,-
TGTGCCAGCAGCTTGCGGGACAGTGTTTTTGGGACCCAGTACTTC,CASSLRDSVFGTQYF,TRBJ2-5,TRBD1,TRBV5-4,once
TGCGCCAGCAGCGGAATATCGCGACAGGGGACCTACAATGAGCAGTTCTTC,CASSGISRQGTYNEQFF,TRBJ2-1,TRBD1,TRBV5-1,-
TGTGCCATCAGTGAGTCGGAGGGGCAGCGTCAGCCCCAGCATTTT,CAISESEGQRQPQHF,TRBJ1-5,-,TRBV10-3,few
TGTGCCAGCAGCTTATCCGGGGGTAGCACTGAAGCTTTCTTT,CASSLSGGSTEAFF,TRBJ1-1,-,TRBV5-5,-
TGTGCCAGCAGCTTAATGGGAGGAGAGACCCAGTACTTC,CASSLMGGETQYF,TRBJ2-5,-,TRBV7-9,-
TGTGCCAGCAGCCCTGGCAGCGCCTCCTACAATGAGCAGTTCTTC,CASSPGSASYNEQFF,TRBJ2-1,-,TRBV5-4,-
TGTGCCAGCAGTTTAGGCGCCGCCGGGGGGAGGACTGAAGCTTTCTTT,CASSLGAAGGRTEAFF,TRBJ1-1,-,TRBV27,-
TGTGCCAGCAGCTCCCGCACCATTCAGTACTTC,CASSSRTIQYF,TRBJ2-4,-,TRBV5-4,-
TGTGCCATCAGTGAGCGACCGGGGGTGAACACTGAAGCTTTCTTT,CAISERPGVNTEAFF,TRBJ1-1,-,TRBV10-3,-
TGTGCCAGCAGCCTGCGTGGGGGCTACACCTTC,CASSLRGGYTF,TRBJ1-2,-,TRBV28,once
TGTGCCAGCAGTCAGACAGGGGTAGGGGGCTCTGGGGCCAACGTCCTGACTTTC,CASSQTGVGGSGANVLTF,TRBJ2-6,TRBD1,TRBV28,-
TGTGCCAGCAGTCCCCAGGGGGGACACGAGCAGTACTTC,CASSPQGGHEQYF,TRBJ2-7,-,TRBV6-5,-
TGCGCCAGCAGCCCCGACGGGACGTCTGGAAACACCATATATTTT,CASSPDGTSGNTIYF,TRBJ1-3,-,TRBV5-1,-
TGTGCCCTACAGACAGCCCCCGGGAACACTGAAGCTTTCTTT,CALQTAPGNTEAFF,TRBJ1-1,-,TRBV10-3,-
TGTGCCACCAGCAGACGGGACCCTGGGGAGGCTTTCTTT,CATSRRDPGEAFF,TRBJ1-1,-,TRBV15,-
TGCGCCAGCAGGGACAGGTTTGGTAATGAGCAGTTCTTC,CASRDRFGNEQFF,TRBJ2-1,TRBD1,TRBV5-1,-
TGTGCCAGCTCACAGGCCGCAGCGAACAATGAGCAGTTCTTC,CASSQAAANNEQFF,TRBJ2-1,-,TRBV18,-
TGTGCCAGCAGTGAAGCGCTGGCAGGGGGGGAAAAACTGTTTTTT,CASSEALAGGEKLFF,TRBJ1-4,TRBD1,TRBV6-1,-
TGTGCCAGCAGTTTACCCCGGACAGAGCAGTACTTC,CASSLPRTEQYF,TRBJ2-7,-,TRBV28,-
TGTGCCAGCTCACCACAAGCAGGGGAGGACTATGGCTACACCTTC,CASSPQAGEDYGYTF,TRBJ1-2,-,TRBV18,-
TGTGCCAGTGCTGGAGGTCCGTACCAAGAGACCCAGTACTTC,CASAGGPYQETQYF,TRBJ2-5,-,TRBV19,-
TGTGCCAGCAGAGGACAGGGTCAGCCCCAGCATTTT,CASRGQGQPQHF,TRBJ1-5,TRBD1,TRBV2,-
TGTGCCAGTAGTATATCCGCCGGCGTTACATTTAATGAGCAGTTCTTC,CASSISAGVTFNEQFF,TRBJ2-1,-,TRBV19,-
TGTGCCAGCAGCTTTGGGAGAAATGGGGAGACCCAGTACTTC,CASSFGRNGETQYF,TRBJ2-5,-,TRBV7-7,-
TGCGCCAGCAGCGTGAAAGCTCCGGGACTACCGAAGGTAGATGAGCAGTTCTTC,CASSVKAPGLPKVDEQFF,TRBJ2-1,TRBD2,TRBV5-1,-
TGCGCCAGCAGCCAAGACGGGGGGCTAGCGGGCGGCAAAGATACGCAGTATTTT,CASSQDGGLAGGKDTQYF,TRBJ2-3,TRBD2,TRBV4-1,once
TGTGCCAGTAGTTCTCGGACAGGGGGAGTAAGATCAGGTGGCTACACCTTC,CASSSRTGGVRSGGYTF,TRBJ1-2,TRBD1,TRBV19,-
TGTGCCAGCAGCCCACGACAGGGGGCTAGGAACACTGAAGCTTTCTTT,CASSPRQGARNTEAFF,TRBJ1-1,TRBD1,TRBV5-6,once
TGTGCCAGCAGCCAAGACAGGGGGCTGAGGGGCTACACCTTC,CASSQDRGLRGYTF,TRBJ1-2,TRBD1,TRBV4-2,-
TGTGCCATCGGACAGGGGTTACGGGAGCAGTACTTC,CAIGQGLREQYF,TRBJ2-7,TRBD1,TRBV7-9,-
TGTGCCAGCAGTTACCCCGGGAGGGCCATCTACGAGCAGTACTTC,CASSYPGRAIYEQYF,TRBJ2-7,TRBD2,TRBV6-5,-
TGTGCCATCAGGTTTGGAACAAACACCGGGGAGCTGTTTTTT,CAIRFGTNTGELFF,TRBJ2-2,-,TRBV10-3,-
TGTGCCAGCAGAAGCGGGAGGTCCTACAATGAGCAGTTCTTC,CASRSGRSYNEQFF,TRBJ2-1,TRBD2,TRBV25-1,few
TGTGCCAGTAGTATCAACGAGAACTATGGCTACACCTTC,CASSINENYGYTF,TRBJ1-2,-,TRBV19,-
TGTGCCATCAGTGGAGACAGGGGGCTTCGCTCCTACAATGAGCAGTTCTTC,CAISGDRGLRSYNEQFF,TRBJ2-1,TRBD1,TRBV10-3,-
TGTGCCAGCAGGGCCGGGACTAGCGGGAACAATGAGCAGTTCTTC,CASRAGTSGNNEQFF,TRBJ2-1,TRBD2,TRBV11-2,-
TGTGCCAGCGGACTCACCGGGACATACTATGGCTACACCTTC,CASGLTGTYYGYTF,TRBJ1-2,-,TRBV27,-
TGTGCCAGTAGTCCCCGAAGGGAGGGGGGCTACACCTTC,CASSPRREGGYTF,TRBJ1-2,-,TRBV19,-
TGTGCCAGCAGTGCGGACCCTCGGGGTGAGCAGTTCTTC,CASSADPRGEQFF,TRBJ2-1,-,TRBV6-1,-
TGTGCCAGCAGCCCCCTAGCGGGAGTCAGTTCAGATACGCAGTATTTT,CASSPLAGVSSDTQYF,TRBJ2-3,TRBD2,TRBV7-2,-
TGTGCCAGCAGCTTGGTGGGGGCCTACGAGCAGTACTTC,CASSLVGAYEQYF,TRBJ2-7,-,TRBV11-2,-
TGTGCCAGCAGCACCACCGGGGGGCCTGAAGCTTTCTTT,CASSTTGGPEAFF,TRBJ1-1,-,TRBV7-9,once
TGTGCCAGCTCACTAAGACAGATCTCTGGGGCCAACGTCCTGACTTTC,CASSLRQISGANVLTF,TRBJ2-6,-,TRBV18,once
TGTGCCAGCTCACCCAAAGTCGGCATGAACACTGAAGCTTTCTTT,CASSPKVGMNTEAFF,TRBJ1-1,-,TRBV18,-
TGTGCCAGTAGTTTCATGAGACAGGGAGTGAGACGGTTCTTT,CASSFMRQGVRRFF,TRBJ1-1,TRBD1,TRBV19,once
TGCGCCAGCAGCTTGGATCTTGGCGGGGGCAGGGATACGCAGTATTTT,CASSLDLGGGRDTQYF,TRBJ2-3,-,TRBV5-1,-
TGTGCCAGCAGTCACACAGATACGCGGTATTTT,CASSHTDTRYF,TRBJ2-3,-,TRBV28,-